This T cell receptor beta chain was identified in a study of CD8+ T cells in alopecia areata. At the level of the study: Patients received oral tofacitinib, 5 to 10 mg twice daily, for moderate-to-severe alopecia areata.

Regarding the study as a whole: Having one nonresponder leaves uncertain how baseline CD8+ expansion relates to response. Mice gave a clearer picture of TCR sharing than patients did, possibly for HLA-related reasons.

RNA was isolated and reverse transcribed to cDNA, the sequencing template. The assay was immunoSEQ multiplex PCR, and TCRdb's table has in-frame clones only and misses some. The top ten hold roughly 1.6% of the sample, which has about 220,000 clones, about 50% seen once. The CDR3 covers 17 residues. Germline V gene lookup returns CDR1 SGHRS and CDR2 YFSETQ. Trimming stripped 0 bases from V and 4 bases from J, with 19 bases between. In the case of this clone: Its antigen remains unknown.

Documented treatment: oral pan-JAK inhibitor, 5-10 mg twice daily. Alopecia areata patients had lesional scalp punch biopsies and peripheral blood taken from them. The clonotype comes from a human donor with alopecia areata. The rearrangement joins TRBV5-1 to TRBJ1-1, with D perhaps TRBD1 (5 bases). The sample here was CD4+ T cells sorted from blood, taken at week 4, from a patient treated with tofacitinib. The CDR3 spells CASSLVIGSGGGTEAFF. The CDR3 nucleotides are TGCGCCAGCAGCTTGGTTATAGGTTCTGGGGGAGGCACTGAAGCTTTCTTT. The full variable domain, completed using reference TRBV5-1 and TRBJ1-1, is KAGVTQTPRYLIKTRGQQVTLSCSPISGHRSVSWYQQTPGQGLQFLFEYFSETQRNKGNFPGRFSGRQFSNSRSEMNVSTLELGDSALYLCASSLVIGSGGGTEAFFGQGTRLTVV.